These 28 T cell receptor beta chains originate from one sample sequenced in a study of Graves' ophthalmopathy and Graves' hyperthyroidism. The study amplified TCR beta CDR3 regions using RNA transcripts. Investigators did first-round RT-PCR with HTBI primers, then second-round multiplex PCR. Each CDR3 protein is one row after TCRdb ran MiXCR on the multiplex PCR reads. The table has over 650,000 distinct CDR3 sequences, 35% to 45% seen once. The source material was peripheral blood. All receptors derive from an adult man with Graves' ophthalmopathy.

This clonotype was picked up many times. The CDR3 coding sequence is TGTGCCAGCAGTAGGGGCGCGTCTAACCAAGAGACCCAGTACTTC. Translation: CASSRGASNQETQYF. V gene TRBV2 combines with J gene TRBJ2-5; a possible D gene is TRBD1 (5 bases). The CDR3 totals 15 residues. The V and J ends lost 5 bases and 0 bases respectively, with 13 bases between them. CDR1 is SNHLY, CDR2 FYNNEI, per germline.

In its sample, this clonotype was seen a few times. CDR3 loop: CASSINGQGVWRGYTF. CDR3 DNA: TGCGCCAGCAGCATCAACGGACAGGGGGTATGGCGTGGCTACACCTTC. V usage is TRBV5-1 and J usage is TRBJ1-2, with 10 positions matching TRBD1. With V trimmed by 4 bases and J by 7 bases, 13 bases remained unmatched. This CDR3 region has 16 residues. Germline V lookup: CDR1 SGHRS, CDR2 YFSETQ.

V gene TRBV4-3 combines with J gene TRBJ2-7; D is undetermined. CDR3 size: 15 residues. Germline CDR1 LGHNA, CDR2 YSLEER. Trimming shortened V by 0 bases and J by 3 bases, and 12 bases separated the two germline ends. The CDR3 DNA sequence: TGCGCCAGCAGCCAAGATCGGGCTGAGAACTACGAGCAGTACTTC. This codes for CASSQDRAENYEQYF.

This clonotype was observed at least ten times. The rearrangement uses TRBV7-8 and TRBJ1-3, with D tentatively TRBD1 (6 bases). V was trimmed by 4 bases and J by 0 bases, leaving 13 bases between them. The germline gives CDR1 SGHVS, CDR2 FQNEAQ. There are 16 residues in the CDR3. The CDR3 region has the DNA TGTGCCAGCAGCTCGAGCACAGGGATCTCTGGAAACACCATATATTTT. Translation gives CASSSSTGISGNTIYF.

The rearrangement uses TRBV7-9 and TRBJ1-3, with TRBD1 identical over 9 bases. CDR1 SEHNR and CDR2 FQNEAQ come from the germline V gene (reference sequence). The J segment lost 0 bases and the V segment lost 5 bases, leaving 5 bases of the junction unmatched. CDR3 length: 16 amino acids. In nucleotides, the CDR3 is TGTGCCAGCAGCCCGGGACAGGGCATCTCTGGAAACACCATATATTTT. As protein: CASSPGQGISGNTIYF.

This chain connects TRBV7-9 to TRBJ1-2; 9 positions agree with TRBD1. Per germline, CDR1 SEHNR and CDR2 FQNEAQ (reference sequence). The V gene end was trimmed by 8 bases and the J gene end by 5 bases; junction bases not matched to a gene: 18. The CDR3 totals 17 residues. Here the CDR3 reads CASSPGTGIRAAYGYTF. In DNA form, the CDR3 reads TGTGCCAGCTCACCGGGGACAGGGATCCGGGCGGCGTATGGCTACACCTTC.

This clonotype was observed many times. The rearrangement joins TRBV2 to TRBJ2-7; D uncertain. The CDR3 consists of 14 residues. Germline V gene sequence: CDR1 SNHLY, CDR2 FYNNEI. With 3 bases removed from V and 2 bases from J, the gap between germline ends came to 11 bases. The DNA of the CDR3 is TGTGCCAGCAGTGAGGGCGGCGTCGCCTACGAGCAGTACTTC. Its translation is CASSEGGVAYEQYF.

This clonotype came up many times. The V and J genes are TRBV7-9 and TRBJ1-2, with TRBD1 as a possible D gene (5 bases). Per the germline V gene, CDR1 is SEHNR and CDR2 is FQNEAQ (reference sequence). CDR3 size: 14 residues. V was trimmed by 5 bases and J by 7 bases, leaving 17 bases between them. The CDR3 loop is CASSAGTALFGYTF. As DNA, the CDR3 is TGTGCCAGCAGCGCCGGGACGGCGCTCTTTGGCTACACCTTC.

This clonotype was counted many times. This chain joins TRBV20-1 and TRBJ1-5; D remains ambiguous. The germline V and J ends were trimmed by 0 bases and 5 bases, with 5 bases remaining between them. The CDR3 extends over 12 amino acids. Germline V lookup: CDR1 DFQATT, CDR2 SNEGSKA (reference sequence). CDR3 bases: TGCAGTGCTAGAGATGAGGATCAGCCCCAGCATTTT. Its protein product is CSARDEDQPQHF.

This clonotype has more than one count but fewer than ten. The CDR3 DNA sequence: TGCAGTGCTAACGAACCGAGCTCCTACGAGCAGTACTTC. Translating it yields CSANEPSSYEQYF. The chain links TRBV20-1 to TRBJ2-7; D unclear. V was clipped by 4 bases and J by 0 bases, with 10 bases between them. The CDR3 covers 13 residues. Germline V gene lookup returns CDR1 DFQATT and CDR2 SNEGSKA (reference sequence).

As for this clonotype: At one end, the junction sequence differs from germline, possibly due to a read error. The gene calls are TRBV10-2 and TRBJ2-5, with TRBD2 identical over 8 bases. The CDR3 has 15 amino acids. Germline CDR1 reads WSHSY; CDR2 reads SAAADI. The CDR3 reads CASGSPGGGPETQYF. The CDR3 DNA follows: TGTGCCAGCGGTTCCCCGGGGGGGGGCCCGGAGACCCAGTACTTC.

CDR3 nucleotides: TGCAGCGTTGAAGTTCGGCGGGGCATGGGGACCCAGTACTTC. This encodes CSVEVRRGMGTQYF. The chain is built from TRBV29-1 and TRBJ2-5; perhaps TRBD2 as D (6 bases). The V end lost 1 base, the J end lost 7 bases, and 16 bases lay between the germline ends. The CDR3 length is 14 residues. Germline V lookup: CDR1 SQVTM, CDR2 ANQGSEA.

This clonotype showed up just once. The V call is TRBV2, the J call TRBJ1-3; possibly TRBD1 for D (6 bases). V lost 7 bases to trimming and J lost 4 bases, with 11 bases between them. Germline lookup yields CDR1 SNHLY and CDR2 FYNNEI. This CDR3 region has 13 residues. CDR3 bases: TGTGCCAGCAACAGGGTCGGAGGAAACACCATATATTTT. It is translated as CASNRVGGNTIYF.

This clonotype was recorded at least ten times. V gene TRBV12-3 or TRBV12-4 combines with J gene TRBJ1-2; tentative D call: TRBD1 (6 bases). The V end was cut by 2 bases, the J end by 4 bases, with 17 bases between. The CDR3 runs to 16 residues. The DNA of the CDR3 is TGTGCCAGCAGTTTACAGACAGGCGGAACGGCCTATGGCTACACCTTC. Translation gives CASSLQTGGTAYGYTF.

This clonotype was detected ten times or more. The chain joins TRBV12-3 or TRBV12-4 to TRBJ1-2, with D hard to call. V was cut by 6 bases and J by 7 bases, with 15 bases left in between. The CDR3 has 13 residues. The CDR3 reads CASSRGSAGGYTF. In nucleotides, the CDR3 is TGTGCCAGCAGCCGCGGCTCCGCGGGTGGCTACACCTTC.

This clonotype occurred many times. The chain joins TRBV7-8 to TRBJ1-2; D remains unclear. Per germline, CDR1 SGHVS and CDR2 FQNEAQ. Trimming removed 0 bases at V and 8 bases at J, with 10 bases between. This CDR3 is 13 amino acids long. CDR3 sequence: CASSLAGFGGYTF. DNA for the CDR3: TGTGCCAGCAGCTTAGCAGGGTTCGGGGGCTACACCTTC.

Of note for this clonotype: Given a much more abundant clone one base away, this may be a read error. The gene calls are TRBV6-5 and TRBJ2-2; perhaps TRBD1 as D (6 bases). V dropped 10 bases and J dropped 3 bases, with 15 bases sitting between them. This CDR3 region has 14 residues. Per the germline V gene, CDR1 is MNHEY and CDR2 is SVGAGI. Here the CDR3 reads CAIRGAGDTGELFF. The CDR3 nucleotides read TGTGCCATCAGGGGTGCAGGGGACACCGGGGAGCTGTTTTTT.

The chain carries TRBV7-2 and TRBJ2-7, with D perhaps matching TRBD1 (6 bases). The CDR3 is 16 amino acids. Trimming cost V 5 bases and J 3 bases, with 20 bases left between them. Germline assignment: CDR1 SGHTA and CDR2 FQGNSA. This CDR3 reads CASSQPDSGGYYEQYF. The DNA for the CDR3 is TGTGCCAGCAGCCAACCGGACAGTGGGGGTTACTACGAGCAGTACTTC.

This clonotype was observed many times. The chain joins TRBV5-1 to TRBJ1-1, with D unresolved. The germline V and J ends were trimmed by 0 bases and 1 base, with 13 bases remaining between them. This CDR3 is built from 16 residues. Germline loops: CDR1 SGHRS, CDR2 YFSETQ. For the CDR3, the DNA is TGCGCCAGCAGCTTGGCTCCCCGGCCCCCGAACACTGAAGCTTTCTTT. It specifies CASSLAPRPPNTEAFF.

A single count supports this clonotype. The V call is TRBV7-6, the J call TRBJ1-4; no clear D gene. This CDR3 contains 18 residues. Trimming pared 1 base from V and 7 bases from J, leaving 22 bases between. Germline V gene sequence: CDR1 SGHVS, CDR2 FNYEAQ. The CDR3: CASSLVAGNTGDREKLFF. As DNA, the CDR3 is TGTGCCAGCAGCTTAGTGGCGGGTAACACCGGGGATCGTGAAAAACTGTTTTTT.

This clonotype was counted many times. The chain combines TRBV24-1 with TRBJ1-5; D may be TRBD1 (6 bases). Germline CDR1 reads KGHDR; CDR2 reads SFDVKD. Trimming left V 6 bases short and J 9 bases short, with 11 bases between. CDR3 length: 12 amino acids. The CDR3 reads CATSRSRGPQHF. The CDR3 coding sequence is TGTGCCACCAGTAGGAGCAGGGGGCCCCAGCATTTT.

This clonotype turned up a few times. The rearrangement uses TRBV5-1 and TRBJ2-5, with D uncertain. Germline assignment: CDR1 SGHRS and CDR2 YFSETQ. Deletions cut 2 bases from V and 4 bases from J, with 12 bases between. The CDR3 is made up of 14 amino acids. The DNA for the CDR3 is TGCGCCAGCAGCTTAGATGGGGATTCAGAGACCCAGTACTTC. Protein: CASSLDGDSETQYF.

The V gene is TRBV7-2, the J gene TRBJ2-4, with TRBD2 as a possible D gene (6 bases). The CDR3 is 15 amino acids. Per the germline V gene, CDR1 is SGHTA and CDR2 is FQGNSA. V was shortened by 3 bases and J by 7 bases, with 16 bases between the two germline ends. The CDR3 here is CASSFAGSRANIQYF. The CDR3 DNA sequence: TGTGCCAGCAGCTTTGCGGGAAGTAGGGCTAACATTCAGTACTTC.

Comment on this clonotype: One end of the junction fails to match germline, which may point to a read error. CDR3 residues: CASSLRLGYGQYF. CDR3 nucleotides: TGTGCCAGTAGCCTCCGGTTGGGTTACGGGCAGTACTTC. The gene calls are TRBV13 and TRBJ2-7; D uncertain. CDR1 and CDR2 from the germline V gene are PRHDT and FYEKMQ (reference sequence). The CDR3 length is 13 residues.

This clonotype was detected ten times or more. V is TRBV7-6 and J is TRBJ2-7; D possibly matches TRBD1 or TRBD2 (5 bases each). The CDR3 covers 15 residues. The germline CDR1 and CDR2 sequences are SGHVS and FNYEAQ. Trimming removed 2 bases at V and 4 bases at J, with 15 bases between. The CDR3 DNA is TGTGCCAGCAGCTTAATCCGAGGGGCCGAATACGAGCAGTACTTC. Amino acids: CASSLIRGAEYEQYF.

This clonotype appeared many times. This chain joins TRBV19 and TRBJ2-2; D is unclear. The CDR3 totals 13 residues. Trimming stripped 1 base from V and 5 bases from J, with 5 bases between. Germline V gene data show CDR1 as LNHDA and CDR2 as SQIVND (reference sequence). CDR3 protein: CASSIVGTGELFF. The DNA of the CDR3 is TGTGCCAGTAGTATAGTTGGAACCGGGGAGCTGTTTTTT. The variable domain in full, with the rest retrieved from reference TRBV19 and TRBJ2-2, is DGGITQSPKYLFRKEGQNVTLSCEQNLNHDAMYWYRQDPGQGLRLIYYSQIVNDFQKGDIAEGYSVSREKKESFPLTVTSAQKNPTAFYLCASSIVGTGELFFGEGSRLTVL.

This clonotype was found many times. The chain has TRBV7-6 and TRBJ1-1; D not certain. The ends were cut back, 5 bases at V and 5 bases at J, with 15 bases in the middle. Germline loops: CDR1 SGHVS, CDR2 FNYEAQ. There are 14 residues in the CDR3. Here the CDR3 DNA reads TGTGCCAGCAGCCCGGGCCCCCGGGGAACTGAAGCTTTCTTT. Amino acid sequence: CASSPGPRGTEAFF.

Notes on this clonotype: Being one base from a much bigger clone, this may be a read error. J is TRBJ1-4 and V is TRBV11-1; D is perhaps TRBD1 (6 bases). Germline values: CDR1 SGHAT, CDR2 FQDESV (reference sequence). The CDR3 extends over 13 amino acids. CDR3 nucleotides: TGTGCCGGCAGCTTCACAGGGAACGAAAAACTGTTTTTT. Amino acids: CAGSFTGNEKLFF.